The clone carrying this T cell receptor (beta chain) was observed at least ten times. These data come from a study of identical twins. This CDR3 has 12 amino acids. V lost 6 bases, J lost 3 bases, and 7 bases lay in between. MiXCR was run by TCRdb on the 5' RACE reads, yielding one entry per CDR3 protein. The sample lists roughly 470,000 distinct CDR3 sequences, more than 13% occurring once. These sequences were also reported in another study, on yellow fever vaccine responses in identical twins.

The origin of this receptor is a woman aged 18-29 years in good health. Sequenced: CD4+ T cells sorted from blood. The genes are TRBV12-3 or TRBV12-4 and TRBJ2-3; D unresolved. The CDR3 here is CASSRVTDTQYF. DNA of the CDR3: TGTGCCAGCAGCCGTGTTACAGATACGCAGTATTTT.